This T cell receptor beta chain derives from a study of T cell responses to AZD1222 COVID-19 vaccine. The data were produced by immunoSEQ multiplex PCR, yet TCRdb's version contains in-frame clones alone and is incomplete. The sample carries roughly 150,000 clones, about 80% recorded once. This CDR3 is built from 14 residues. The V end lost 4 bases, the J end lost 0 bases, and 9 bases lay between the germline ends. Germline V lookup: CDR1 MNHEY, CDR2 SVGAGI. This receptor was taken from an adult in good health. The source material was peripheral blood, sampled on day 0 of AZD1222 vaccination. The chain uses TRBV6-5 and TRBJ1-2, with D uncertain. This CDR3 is CASSSRLANYGYTF. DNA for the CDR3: TGTGCCAGCAGTTCTCGACTAGCTAACTATGGCTACACCTTC.